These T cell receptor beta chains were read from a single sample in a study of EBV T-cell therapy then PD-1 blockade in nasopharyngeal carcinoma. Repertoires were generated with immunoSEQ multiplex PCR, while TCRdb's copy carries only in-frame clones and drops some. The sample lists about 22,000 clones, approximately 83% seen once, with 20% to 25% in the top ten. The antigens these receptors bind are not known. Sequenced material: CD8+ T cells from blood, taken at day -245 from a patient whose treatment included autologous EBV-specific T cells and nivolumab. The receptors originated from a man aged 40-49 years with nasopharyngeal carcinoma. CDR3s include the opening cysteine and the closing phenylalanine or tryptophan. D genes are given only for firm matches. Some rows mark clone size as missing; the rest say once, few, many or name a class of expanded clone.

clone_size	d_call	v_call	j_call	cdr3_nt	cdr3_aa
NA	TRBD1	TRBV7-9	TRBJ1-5	TGTGCCAGCAGCTTAGTAGGGGGCGCTGGGGGTTATCAGCCCCAGCATTTT	CASSLVGGAGGYQPQHF
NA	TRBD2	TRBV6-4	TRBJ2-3	TGTGCCAGCAGTGAGACGACGGCGGGAGGGGATACGCAGTATTTT	CASSETTAGGDTQYF
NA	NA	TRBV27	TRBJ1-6	TGTGCCAGCAGTTCCCCACCAGGGGACCGCTTCCGGGCGGCATCACCCCTCCACTTT	CASSSPPGDRFRAASPLHF
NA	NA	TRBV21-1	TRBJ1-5	TGTGCCAGCAGCACGAGGGGGAGGAATCAGCCCCAGCATTTT	CASSTRGRNQPQHF
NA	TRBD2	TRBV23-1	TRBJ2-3	TGCGCCCCCTCGGGGGGGAGCGATACGCAGTATTTT	CAPSGGSDTQYF
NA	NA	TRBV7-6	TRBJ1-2	TGTGCCAGCAGCCTCCAGGGTGGCGGCTACACCTTC	CASSLQGGGYTF
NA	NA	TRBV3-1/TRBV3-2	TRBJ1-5	TGTGCCAGCAGCCAAGATGGACGAGTAGGAGGCCAGCCCCAGCATTTT	CASSQDGRVGGQPQHF
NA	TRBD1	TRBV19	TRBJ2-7	TGTGCCAGTAGTATAGATCTTACAGGGGATGGAGCCTACGAGCAGTACTTC	CASSIDLTGDGAYEQYF
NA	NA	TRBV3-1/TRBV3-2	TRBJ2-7	TGTGCCAGCAGCCAAGACCTGACAGAAGTTGTTGCCTACGAGCAGTACTTC	CASSQDLTEVVAYEQYF
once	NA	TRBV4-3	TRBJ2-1	TGCGCCAGCAGCCAAGACTACAGTTCCTACAATGAGCAGTTCTTC	CASSQDYSSYNEQFF
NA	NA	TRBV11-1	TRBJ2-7	TGTGCCAGCAGCTTCCGGCTCCAGGGAATCCCCTACGAGCAGTACTTC	CASSFRLQGIPYEQYF
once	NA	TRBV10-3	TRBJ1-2	TGTGCCATCTCTGAGGGAGCAGCTGGCTACACCTTC	CAISEGAAGYTF
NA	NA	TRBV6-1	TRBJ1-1	TGTGCCAGCAGTGAAGGCGAAAACACTGAAGCTTTCTTT	CASSEGENTEAFF
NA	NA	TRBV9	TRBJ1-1	TGTGCCAGCAGCGAAGGGGGTGGTACTGAAGCTTTCTTT	CASSEGGGTEAFF
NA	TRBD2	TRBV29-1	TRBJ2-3	TGCAGCGTCCCGACTAGCGGGGGGGCCGGGGATACGCAGTATTTT	CSVPTSGGAGDTQYF
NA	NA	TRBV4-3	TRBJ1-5	TGCGCCAGCAGCCAAGGTACAGAGAATCAGCCCCAGCATTTT	CASSQGTENQPQHF
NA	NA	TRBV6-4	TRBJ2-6	TGTGCCAGCAGTGAAGACTCTGGGGCCAACGTCCTGACTTTC	CASSEDSGANVLTF
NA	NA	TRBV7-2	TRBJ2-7	TGTGCCAGCAGCTTAGCGAGGCACGAGCAGTACTTC	CASSLARHEQYF
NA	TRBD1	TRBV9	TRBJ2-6	TGTGCCAGCAGCGAGCGACTTCCGGGACAGGGGATCTCTGGGGCCAACGTCCTGACTTTC	CASSERLPGQGISGANVLTF
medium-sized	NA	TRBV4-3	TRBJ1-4	TGCGCCAGCAGCCAAGAGGGTATAGAGGTCGAAAAACTGTTTTTT	CASSQEGIEVEKLFF
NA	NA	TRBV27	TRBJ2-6	TGTGCCAGCAGTCTATGGGGACGGAACGTCGACTCTGGGGCCAACGTCCTGACTTTC	CASSLWGRNVDSGANVLTF